Included here is one T cell receptor (beta chain) sequence, with context. The antigen is not known. The germline V gene has CDR1 MGHRA and CDR2 YSYEKL. The CDR3 consists of 14 residues. V gave up 2 bases and J gave up 4 bases; unmatched junction bases: 2. This sample is drawn from a study of graft-versus-host responses after intestinal transplantation. Background on the study: Every transplant recipient was induced with anti-thymocyte globulin, then maintained on tacrolimus and steroids for about 3 years.

Study observations and caveats: Allograft clonal ratios (graft-versus-host to host-versus-graft) were high in patients who had graft-donor T cell macrochimerism.

Method: immunoSEQ multiplex PCR; TCRdb's copy keeps in-frame clones and lacks some. The sample holds about 94,000 clones, more than 85% seen once. The sequence came from a human donor who received an intestinal transplant. This specimen consisted of unstimulated CD8+ T cells sorted from spleen or lymph node cells, obtained before intestinal transplant. The chain employs TRBV4-1 and TRBJ1-2; 9 bases are shared with TRBD1. For the CDR3, the DNA is TGCGCCAGCAGCCAACGACAGGGGGTCTATGGCTACACCTTC. Translating gives CASSQRQGVYGYTF.